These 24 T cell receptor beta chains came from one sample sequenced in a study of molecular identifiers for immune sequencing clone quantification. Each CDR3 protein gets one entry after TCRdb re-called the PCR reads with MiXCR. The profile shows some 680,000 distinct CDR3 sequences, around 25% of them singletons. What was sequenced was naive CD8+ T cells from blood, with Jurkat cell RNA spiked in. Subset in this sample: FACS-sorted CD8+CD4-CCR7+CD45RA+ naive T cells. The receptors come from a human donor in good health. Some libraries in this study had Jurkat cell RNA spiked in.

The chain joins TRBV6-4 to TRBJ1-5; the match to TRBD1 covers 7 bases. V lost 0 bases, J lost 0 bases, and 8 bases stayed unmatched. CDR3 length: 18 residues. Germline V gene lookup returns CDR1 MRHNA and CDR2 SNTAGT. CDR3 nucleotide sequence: TGTGCCAGCAGTGACTCGGGACAGCGCCAATATAGCAATCAGCCCCAGCATTTT. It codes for CASSDSGQRQYSNQPQHF.

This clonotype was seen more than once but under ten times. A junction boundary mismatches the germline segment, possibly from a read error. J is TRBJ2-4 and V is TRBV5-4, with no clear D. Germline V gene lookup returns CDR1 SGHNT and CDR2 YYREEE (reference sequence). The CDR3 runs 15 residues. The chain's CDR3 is CASSLPSSPKTIQYF. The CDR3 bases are TGTGCCAGCAGCTTACCGAGTAGCCCCAAAACCATTCAGTACTTC.

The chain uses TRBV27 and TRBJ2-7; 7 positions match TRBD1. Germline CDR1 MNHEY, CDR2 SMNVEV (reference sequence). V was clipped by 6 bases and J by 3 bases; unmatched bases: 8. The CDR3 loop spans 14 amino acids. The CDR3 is CASSRPGQDYEQYF. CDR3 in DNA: TGTGCCAGCAGCCGACCTGGACAGGACTACGAGCAGTACTTC.

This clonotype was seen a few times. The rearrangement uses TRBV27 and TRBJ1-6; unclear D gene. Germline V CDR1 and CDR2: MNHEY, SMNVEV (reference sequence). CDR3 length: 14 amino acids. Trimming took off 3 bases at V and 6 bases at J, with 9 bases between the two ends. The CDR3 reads CASSLAPTNSPLHF. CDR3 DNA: TGTGCCAGCAGTTTGGCACCGACTAATTCACCCCTCCACTTT.

The CDR3 region is CASSLRQGGPYEQYF. The CDR3 bases are TGTGCCAGCAGTCTTAGACAGGGGGGCCCCTACGAGCAGTACTTC. V is TRBV13 and J is TRBJ2-7; 9 nucleotides align to TRBD1. The CDR3 is 15 residues long. V lost 6 bases to trimming and J lost 2 bases; unmatched junction nucleotides: 8. The germline gives CDR1 PRHDT, CDR2 FYEKMQ (reference sequence).

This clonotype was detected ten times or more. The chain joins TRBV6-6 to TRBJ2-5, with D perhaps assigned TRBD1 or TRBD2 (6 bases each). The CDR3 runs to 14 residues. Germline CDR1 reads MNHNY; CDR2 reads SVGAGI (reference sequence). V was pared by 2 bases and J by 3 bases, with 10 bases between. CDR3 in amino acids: CASSYGGREETQYF. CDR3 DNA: TGTGCCAGCAGTTACGGGGGGCGGGAAGAGACCCAGTACTTC.

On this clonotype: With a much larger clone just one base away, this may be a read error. The CDR3 DNA reads as TGTGCCAGCAGTGAGTTTGCGGGAGGGCCCCCAAATACGCAGTATTTT. Amino acid sequence: CASSEFAGGPPNTQYF. This chain links TRBV6-4 with TRBJ2-3; 9 bases are shared with TRBD2. V shed 3 bases and J 7 bases; nucleotides not matched to a gene: 11. The germline gives CDR1 MRHNA, CDR2 SNTAGT. The CDR3 spans 16 residues.

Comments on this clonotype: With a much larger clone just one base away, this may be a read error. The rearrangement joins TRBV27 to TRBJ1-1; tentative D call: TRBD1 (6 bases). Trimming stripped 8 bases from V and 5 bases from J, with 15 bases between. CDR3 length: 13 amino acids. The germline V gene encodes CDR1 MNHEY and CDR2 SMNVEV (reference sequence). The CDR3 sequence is CASAQGMFTEAFF. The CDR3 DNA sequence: TGTGCCAGCGCACAGGGAATGTTTACTGAAGCTTTCTTT.

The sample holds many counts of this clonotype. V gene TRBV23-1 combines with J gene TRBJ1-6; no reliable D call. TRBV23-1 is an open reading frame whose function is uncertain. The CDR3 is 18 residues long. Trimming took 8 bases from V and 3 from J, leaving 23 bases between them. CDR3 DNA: TGCGCCAGCCAAAAACCCAACTTCGTGCCGGGCTATAATTCACCCCTCCACTTT. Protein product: CASQKPNFVPGYNSPLHF.

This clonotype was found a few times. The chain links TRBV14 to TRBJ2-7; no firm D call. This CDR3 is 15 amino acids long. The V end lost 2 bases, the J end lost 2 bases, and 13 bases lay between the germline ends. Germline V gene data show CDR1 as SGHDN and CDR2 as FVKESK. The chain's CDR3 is CASSQFLSGAYEQYF. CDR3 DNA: TGTGCCAGCAGCCAATTTCTCTCGGGCGCCTACGAGCAGTACTTC.

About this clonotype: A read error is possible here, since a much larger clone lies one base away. For the CDR3, the DNA is TGTACCAGCAGTTTCTTCCACAGCACAGATACGCAGTATTTT. Translated, it gives CTSSFFHSTDTQYF. V gene TRBV27 combines with J gene TRBJ2-3; D uncertain. This CDR3 contains 14 residues. Germline CDR1 MNHEY, CDR2 SMNVEV (reference sequence).

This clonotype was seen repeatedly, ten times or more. CDR3 nucleotides: TGCGCCAGCAGCCAAGACCCATACAGTGTAAACACTGAAGCTTTCTTT. Its translation: CASSQDPYSVNTEAFF. This chain joins TRBV4-3 and TRBJ1-1; no firm D call. Germline V gene lookup returns CDR1 LGHNA and CDR2 YSLEER. This CDR3 region has 16 residues. V lost 0 bases, J lost 2 bases, and 13 bases lay in between.

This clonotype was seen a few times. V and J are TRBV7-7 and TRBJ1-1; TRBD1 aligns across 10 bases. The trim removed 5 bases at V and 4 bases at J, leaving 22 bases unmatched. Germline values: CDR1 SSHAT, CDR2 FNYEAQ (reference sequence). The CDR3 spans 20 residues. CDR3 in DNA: TGTGCCAGCAGCCCTCTAGCTGGACCGGGACAGGGGATTATAGGCACTGAAGCTTTCTTT. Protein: CASSPLAGPGQGIIGTEAFF.

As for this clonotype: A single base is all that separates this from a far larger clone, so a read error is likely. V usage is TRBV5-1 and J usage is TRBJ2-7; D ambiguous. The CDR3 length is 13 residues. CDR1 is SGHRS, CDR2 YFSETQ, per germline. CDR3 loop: CSSSLADSYEQYF. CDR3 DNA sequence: TGCTCCAGCAGCTTGGCTGACTCCTACGAGCAGTACTTC.

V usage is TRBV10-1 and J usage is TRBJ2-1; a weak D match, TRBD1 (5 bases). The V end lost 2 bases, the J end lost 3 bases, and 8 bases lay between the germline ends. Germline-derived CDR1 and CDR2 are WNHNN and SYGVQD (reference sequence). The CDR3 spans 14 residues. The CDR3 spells CASSEDDSYNEQFF. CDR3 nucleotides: TGCGCCAGCAGTGAGGATGACAGCTACAATGAGCAGTTCTTC.

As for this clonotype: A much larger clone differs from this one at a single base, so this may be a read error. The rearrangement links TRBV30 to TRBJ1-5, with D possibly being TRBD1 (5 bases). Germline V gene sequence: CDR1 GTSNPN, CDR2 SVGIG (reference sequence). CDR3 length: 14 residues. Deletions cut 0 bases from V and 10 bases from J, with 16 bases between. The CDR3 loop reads CAWSVGAWPPPQHF. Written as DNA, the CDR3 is TGTGCCTGGAGTGTAGGGGCCTGGCCGCCTCCCCAGCATTTT.

The CDR3 nucleotides are TGCAGTGCTATCGCGGACTTCCAAGAGACCCAGTACTTC. Protein product: CSAIADFQETQYF. V is TRBV20-1 and J is TRBJ2-5, with D possibly being TRBD2 (5 bases). In germline, CDR1 is DFQATT, CDR2 SNEGSKA (reference sequence). This CDR3 has 13 amino acids. The ends were cut back, 4 bases at V and 1 base at J, with 10 bases in the middle.

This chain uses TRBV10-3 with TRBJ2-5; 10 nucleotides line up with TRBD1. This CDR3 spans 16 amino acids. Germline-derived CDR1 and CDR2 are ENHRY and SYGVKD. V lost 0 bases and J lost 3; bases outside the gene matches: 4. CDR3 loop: CAISESGTGAKETQYF. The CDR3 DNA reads TGTGCCATCAGTGAGTCCGGGACAGGGGCTAAAGAGACCCAGTACTTC.

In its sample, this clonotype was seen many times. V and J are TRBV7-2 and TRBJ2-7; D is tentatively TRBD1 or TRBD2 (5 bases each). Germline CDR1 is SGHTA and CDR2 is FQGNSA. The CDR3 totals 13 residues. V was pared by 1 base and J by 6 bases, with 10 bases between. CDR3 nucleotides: TGTGCCAGCAGCTTAGTCCAGGGACCCGAGCAGTACTTC. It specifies CASSLVQGPEQYF.

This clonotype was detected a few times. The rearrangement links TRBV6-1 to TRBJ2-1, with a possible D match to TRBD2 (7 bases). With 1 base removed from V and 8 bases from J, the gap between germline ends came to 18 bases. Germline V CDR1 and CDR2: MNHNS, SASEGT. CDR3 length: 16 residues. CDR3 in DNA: TGTGCCAGCAGTGAAGATTGGGGGGGCGCGGGGCATGAGCAGTTCTTC. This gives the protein CASSEDWGGAGHEQFF.

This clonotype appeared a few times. This chain's CDR3 is CASSRTGAEYEQYF. The CDR3 DNA follows: TGCGCCAGCAGTAGGACAGGGGCCGAATACGAGCAGTACTTC. This chain joins TRBV10-1 and TRBJ2-7, with 9 bases identical to TRBD1. Germline lookup yields CDR1 WNHNN and CDR2 SYGVQD (reference sequence). V was pared by 5 bases and J by 4 bases, with 6 bases of the junction left unmatched. The CDR3 totals 14 residues.

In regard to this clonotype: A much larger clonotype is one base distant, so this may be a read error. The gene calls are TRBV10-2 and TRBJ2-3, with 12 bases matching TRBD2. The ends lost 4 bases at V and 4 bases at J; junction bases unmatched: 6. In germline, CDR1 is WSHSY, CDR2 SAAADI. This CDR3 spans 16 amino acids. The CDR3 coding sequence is TGCGCCAGCAGTGGAGGGGGACTAGCGGGTTCAGATACGCAGTATTTT. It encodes CASSGGGLAGSDTQYF.

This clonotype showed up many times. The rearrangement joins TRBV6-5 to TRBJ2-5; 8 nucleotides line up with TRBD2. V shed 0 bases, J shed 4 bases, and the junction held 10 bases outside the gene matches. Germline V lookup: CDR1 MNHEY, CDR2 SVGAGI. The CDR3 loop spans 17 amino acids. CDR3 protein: CASSYSSERGSGETQYF. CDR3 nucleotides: TGTGCCAGCAGTTACTCTTCGGAGCGGGGGTCCGGAGAGACCCAGTACTTC.

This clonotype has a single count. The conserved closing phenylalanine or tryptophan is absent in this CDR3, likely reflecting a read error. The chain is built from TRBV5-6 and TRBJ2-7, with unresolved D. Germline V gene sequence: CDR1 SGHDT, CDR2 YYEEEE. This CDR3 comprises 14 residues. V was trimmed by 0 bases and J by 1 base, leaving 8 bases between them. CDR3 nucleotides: TGTGCCAGCAGCTTGGTCAGCTATTCCTACGAGCAGTACTCC. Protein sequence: CASSLVSYSYEQYS.